This TCR beta chain comes out of a study of T cells in women clearing cervical HPV infection. As regards this clone: The missing CDR3 end, 3 residues past where the read stops, is filled in from the germline J gene.

TCRdb keeps only in-frame clones here, not all; method: immunoSEQ multiplex PCR. The repertoire table contains about 26,000 clones. The CDR3 spans 15 residues. Germline CDR1 reads WSHSY; CDR2 reads SAAADI. After removal of 6 bases from V and 5 bases from J, the junction contained 10 bases not matched to a gene. This TCR was recovered from a woman aged 18 to 69 with a cervical HPV16 infection that either progressed to CIN3+ or cleared (not recorded which). The sequencing input was blood buffy coat. The chain uses TRBV10-2 and TRBJ2-3; 8 positions agree with TRBD1. The sequenced part of the CDR3 DNA is TGCGCCAGCAGCCAGACAGGGGCGCCGCAAGATACG. This sequence encodes CASSQTGAPQDT. The entire CDR3 reads CASSQTGAPQDTQYF.